One sample yielded the 32 T cell receptor beta chains listed below, sequenced in a study of Ad26.COV2.S vaccination and SARS-CoV-2 variants. Sequencing used immunoSEQ multiplex PCR; TCRdb keeps in-frame clones, though not all of them. The table records hundreds of thousands of clones, around nine tenths of them present only once. Described treatment: some 20 received Ad26.COV2.S at low or high dose, single or two shots; several received placebo; per-sample allocation not given. Day 63 following the first vaccine or placebo injection was when the samples were taken. Sample: peripheral blood, taken in a trial of Ad26.COV2.S vaccine versus placebo. The origin of the receptors is a person between 18 and 65 years old who received the Ad26.COV2.S COVID-19 vaccine or a placebo.

This clone has more than one count but fewer than ten. The CDR3 coding sequence is TGCGCCAGCAGCCAAGTTGTAGGGGCCGGGTACGAGCAGTACTTC. Its protein product is CASSQVVGAGYEQYF. The V gene is TRBV4-3, the J gene TRBJ2-7, with D maybe TRBD1 (5 bases). The CDR3 is 15 residues long. V lost 1 base and J lost 4, with 14 bases in between. From germline, CDR1 is LGHNA and CDR2 YSLEER.

CDR3 region: CASKTSGFYEQYF. In DNA form, the CDR3 reads TGTGCCAGCAAGACTAGCGGCTTCTACGAGCAGTACTTC. The genes are TRBV28 and TRBJ2-7; 9 bases are a match to TRBD2. Germline CDR1 reads MDHEN; CDR2 reads SYDVKM. Losses at the gene ends were 7 bases for V and 3 bases for J; bases not matched to a gene: 4. This CDR3 has 13 residues.

The V call is TRBV19, the J call TRBJ1-1; D not resolved. Germline V gives CDR1 LNHDA, CDR2 SQIVND (reference sequence). This CDR3 is 13 amino acids long. Trimming cost V 5 bases and J 4 bases, with 11 bases left between them. The CDR3 protein is CASSGNIGTEAFF. The CDR3 coding sequence is TGTGCCAGTAGTGGGAACATAGGCACTGAAGCTTTCTTT.

CDR3 DNA: TGTGCCAGCTCACCAGTTTCACAGAGCACAGATACGCAGTATTTT. It codes for CASSPVSQSTDTQYF. V usage is TRBV18 and J usage is TRBJ2-3; D is uncertain. There are 15 residues in the CDR3. The germline CDR1 and CDR2 sequences are KGHSH and LQKENI. The germline V and J ends were trimmed by 2 bases and 0 bases, with 9 bases remaining between them.

The chain recombines TRBV19 with TRBJ1-5; 7 nucleotides align to TRBD1. Germline V gene lookup returns CDR1 LNHDA and CDR2 SQIVND (reference sequence). Losses at the gene ends were 5 bases for V and 3 bases for J; bases not matched to a gene: 19. CDR3 size: 19 residues. The CDR3 coding sequence is TGTGCCAGTAGTTCTCTCGGCAGTTGGCAGGGGGAATCCAATCAGCCCCAGCATTTT. This encodes CASSSLGSWQGESNQPQHF.

The chain is built from TRBV20-1 and TRBJ2-1; 13 positions agree with TRBD2. CDR3 length equals 14 residues. CDR1 and CDR2 (germline): DFQATT, SNEGSKA (reference sequence). V shed 3 bases, J shed 9 bases, and the junction held 5 bases outside the gene matches. The CDR3 spells CSASTSGRATEQFF. CDR3 nucleotides: TGCAGTGCTAGTACTAGCGGGAGGGCCACTGAGCAGTTCTTC.

The table lists this clone with a few counts. This sequence joins TRBV27 and TRBJ1-5; D may be TRBD1 (5 bases). The CDR3 loop spans 19 amino acids. V dropped 3 bases and J dropped 3 bases, with 24 bases sitting between them. Germline V CDR1 and CDR2: MNHEY, SMNVEV (reference sequence). The CDR3 loop reads CASSFSYPTATGDNQPQHF. The CDR3 DNA reads TGTGCCAGCAGTTTTTCGTACCCCACTGCAACAGGAGACAATCAGCCCCAGCATTTT.

This chain links TRBV19 with TRBJ1-5, with D unclear. Per the germline V gene, CDR1 is LNHDA and CDR2 is SQIVND (reference sequence). This CDR3 has 14 amino acids. Trimming removed 7 bases from V and 3 bases from J, with 13 bases in between. CDR3 amino acids: CASTLRADNQPQHF. CDR3 in DNA: TGTGCCAGTACCCTAAGGGCAGACAATCAGCCCCAGCATTTT. Full variable domain (rest looked up from reference TRBV19 and TRBJ1-5): DGGITQSPKYLFRKEGQNVTLSCEQNLNHDAMYWYRQDPGQGLRLIYYSQIVNDFQKGDIAEGYSVSREKKESFPLTVTSAQKNPTAFYLCASTLRADNQPQHFGDGTRLSIL.

This clone turned up a few times. This chain uses TRBV7-3 with TRBJ2-2; 9 nucleotides agree with TRBD2. J lost 2 bases, V lost 0 bases, and 4 bases had no gene match. There are 17 residues in the CDR3. Germline V gene data show CDR1 as SGHTA and CDR2 as FQGTGA. CDR3 sequence: CASSLTLTSGNTGELFF. For the CDR3, the DNA is TGTGCCAGCAGCTTAACGTTGACTAGCGGTAACACCGGGGAGCTGTTTTTT.

Turning to this clone: Germline is not matched at one junction end, which may reflect a read error. CDR3 region: CATPLGLRF. The CDR3 nucleotides are TGTGCCACTCCCCTAGGACTACGATTC. The chain carries TRBV19 and TRBJ2-4, with a tentative D call TRBD2 (6 bases). Germline-derived CDR1 and CDR2 are LNHDA and SQIVND (reference sequence). CDR3 length: 9 amino acids. The whole variable domain, remainder taken from reference TRBV19 and TRBJ2-4, is DGGITQSPKYLFRKEGQNVTLSCEQNLNHDAMYWYRQDPGQGLRLIYYSQIVNDFQKGDIAEGYSVSREKKESFPLTVTSAQKNPTAFYLCATPLGLRFGAGTRLSVL.

The chain is built from TRBV6-1 and TRBJ1-2; the D gene is possibly TRBD1 (6 bases). Germline CDR1 reads MNHNS; CDR2 reads SASEGT. This CDR3 comprises 14 residues. V was cut by 3 bases and J by 4 bases, with 12 bases left in between. CDR3 DNA: TGTGCCAGCAGTGACCGCCCGGGGGCCTATGGCTACACCTTC. Its translation: CASSDRPGAYGYTF.

This chain connects TRBV7-6 to TRBJ2-5; D may be TRBD1 or TRBD2 (7 bases each). The CDR3 loop spans 15 amino acids. V was pared by 6 bases and J by 4 bases, with 18 bases between. Per germline, CDR1 SGHVS and CDR2 FNYEAQ. The CDR3: CASSLQGRAAETQYF. The CDR3 region has the DNA TGTGCCAGCAGTTTACAGGGGAGGGCGGCAGAGACCCAGTACTTC.

The CDR3 nucleotides read TGTGCCAGCAGTTTCAGGGGGAGGGTTGCTGAAGCTTTCTTT. Amino acid sequence: CASSFRGRVAEAFF. V and J are TRBV28 and TRBJ1-1, with 7 nucleotides matching TRBD1. J gave up 6 bases and V 3 bases, and 7 bases lay outside the gene matches. CDR1 and CDR2 (germline): MDHEN, SYDVKM. This CDR3 is built from 14 residues.

The chain employs TRBV27 and TRBJ1-5; no clear D. The CDR3 covers 14 residues. Germline V lookup: CDR1 MNHEY, CDR2 SMNVEV (reference sequence). Trimming removed 1 base at V and 2 bases at J, with 6 bases between. In nucleotides, the CDR3 is TGTGCCAGCAGTTTATACCGAGGCAATCAGCCCCAGCATTTT. Translated, it gives CASSLYRGNQPQHF.

The chain joins TRBV18 to TRBJ1-6, with TRBD1 identical over 9 bases. Per germline, CDR1 KGHSH and CDR2 LQKENI. This CDR3 is built from 14 residues. After removal of 4 bases from V and 7 bases from J, the junction contained 2 bases not matched to a gene. The CDR3 DNA reads as TGTGCCAGCTCACTCGGACAGGGGAATTCACCCCTCCACTTT. It encodes CASSLGQGNSPLHF.

This sequence joins TRBV6-5 and TRBJ1-1; D is unresolved. Looked up from germline, CDR1 is MNHEY and CDR2 is SVGAGI. The CDR3 runs to 14 residues. Trimming pared 10 bases from V and 1 base from J, leaving 16 bases between. CDR3 DNA: TGTGCCACATTGAAGGGTCCCGGGAACACTGAAGCTTTCTTT. It specifies CATLKGPGNTEAFF.

This rearrangement joins TRBV19 to TRBJ1-5; unclear D gene. V was cut by 1 base and J by 6 bases, with 13 bases left in between. CDR1 is LNHDA and CDR2 is SQIVND in the germline V gene (reference sequence). CDR3 length: 15 residues. CDR3 nucleotides: TGTGCCAGTAGTATAGGGAGAAGGGATCTTCAGCCCCAGCATTTT. This codes for CASSIGRRDLQPQHF.

This chain links TRBV28 with TRBJ2-5, with a weak D call TRBD1 (5 bases). Per the germline V gene, CDR1 is MDHEN and CDR2 is SYDVKM. The CDR3 extends over 12 amino acids. The V end lost 6 bases, the J end lost 5 bases, and 10 bases lay between the germline ends. CDR3 sequence reads: CASSLGAETQYF. The CDR3, as DNA: TGTGCCAGCAGCCTTGGGGCTGAGACCCAGTACTTC.

V is TRBV29-1 and J is TRBJ2-5; D gene unclear. Trimming cost V 4 bases and J 4 bases, with 7 bases left between them. In germline, CDR1 is SQVTM, CDR2 ANQGSEA. The CDR3 runs to 11 residues. CDR3 sequence (DNA): TGCAGCGTTGTGGGGTTAGAGACCCAGTACTTC. Translated, it gives CSVVGLETQYF.

As concerns this clone: This sequence may be a read error, since a much larger clone differs from it by one base. This sequence joins TRBV5-6 and TRBJ2-7; 10 bases are shared with TRBD1. The V gene end was trimmed by 3 bases and the J gene end by 2 bases; junction bases not matched to a gene: 2. Germline V gene lookup returns CDR1 SGHDT and CDR2 YYEEEE. The CDR3 loop spans 14 amino acids. CDR3 bases: TGTGCCAGCAGCTCCGGGACAGGGGCCTACGAGCAGTACTTC. This gives the protein CASSSGTGAYEQYF.

The chain combines TRBV6-1 with TRBJ1-2, with D possibly matching TRBD1 (6 bases). V was shortened by 2 bases and J by 5 bases, with 12 bases between the two germline ends. The CDR3 length is 14 residues. Germline loops: CDR1 MNHNS, CDR2 SASEGT. The CDR3 here is CASSEPRDNYGYTF. CDR3 nucleotides: TGTGCCAGCAGTGAACCTAGGGACAATTATGGCTACACCTTC.

J is TRBJ2-1 and V is TRBV15; 9 positions agree with TRBD1. The length of the CDR3 is 15 residues. Looked up from germline, CDR1 is LNHNV and CDR2 is YYDKDF (reference sequence). V was clipped by 4 bases and J by 4 bases; unmatched bases: 5. In nucleotides, the CDR3 is TGTGCCACCAGCACGAGACAGGGGGGATACAATGAGCAGTTCTTC. The encoded protein is CATSTRQGGYNEQFF.

This clone was picked up a small number of times. Other DNA sequences in the sample encode the same CDR3. V gene TRBV5-6 combines with J gene TRBJ2-7, with 8 bases identical to TRBD1. Losses at the gene ends were 1 base for V and 4 bases for J; bases not matched to a gene: 10. From germline, CDR1 is SGHDT and CDR2 YYEEEE. The CDR3 contains 16 residues. CDR3 in DNA: TGTGCCAGCAGCTTGTGGTTCGGGGACAGGACTTACGAGCAGTACTTC. Residues: CASSLWFGDRTYEQYF. Variable domain in full (rest from reference TRBV5-6 and TRBJ2-7): DAGVTQSPTHLIKTRGQQVTLRCSPKSGHDTVSWYQQALGQGPQFIFQYYEEEERQRGNFPDRFSGHQFPNYSSELNVNALLLGDSALYLCASSLWFGDRTYEQYFGPGTRLTVT.

The chain couples TRBV12-3 or TRBV12-4 to TRBJ1-1, with a tentative D call TRBD1 (6 bases). Trimming pared 7 bases from V and 9 bases from J, leaving 18 bases between. The CDR3 length is 13 residues. CDR3 sequence reads: CASNLQGLGKAFF. DNA for the CDR3: TGTGCCAGCAACCTACAGGGTTTGGGGAAAGCTTTCTTT.

The V gene is TRBV10-2, the J gene TRBJ2-3; 16 bases fit TRBD2. With V trimmed by 4 bases and J by 6 bases, 10 bases remained unmatched. Germline V lookup: CDR1 WSHSY, CDR2 SAAADI. CDR3 length equals 18 residues. The chain's CDR3 is CASSGGLAGGNTGDTQYF. CDR3 in DNA: TGCGCCAGCAGTGGGGGACTAGCGGGAGGGAATACAGGGGATACGCAGTATTTT.

CDR3 region: CASSESGSNFYGYTF. DNA of the CDR3: TGTGCCAGCAGTGAATCTGGCTCCAACTTCTATGGCTACACCTTC. The chain joins TRBV25-1 to TRBJ1-2; D is uncertain. Trimming took 1 base from V and 4 from J, leaving 13 bases between them. Per germline, CDR1 MGHDK and CDR2 SYGVNS. The CDR3 has 15 residues.

The V and J genes are TRBV28 and TRBJ1-5; 7 bases align to TRBD1. The CDR3 is 15 amino acids. Germline lookup yields CDR1 MDHEN and CDR2 SYDVKM. The V segment lost 5 bases and the J segment 0 bases; nucleotides outside the gene matches: 4. The CDR3 reads CASSATGVSNQPQHF. In DNA form, the CDR3 reads TGTGCCAGCAGTGCTACAGGGGTTAGCAATCAGCCCCAGCATTTT.

The chain uses TRBV19 and TRBJ2-7; TRBD1 might be the D (5 bases). Trimming cost V 9 bases and J 1 base, with 16 bases left between them. The CDR3 length is 14 residues. Per the germline V gene, CDR1 is LNHDA and CDR2 is SQIVND (reference sequence). CDR3: CASRESRGSYEQYF. The DNA for the CDR3 is TGTGCCAGCAGGGAATCGAGAGGATCCTACGAGCAGTACTTC.

V and J are TRBV7-2 and TRBJ2-7; D is undetermined. V lost 1 base, J lost 3 bases, and 13 bases lay in between. Germline V gene data show CDR1 as SGHTA and CDR2 as FQGNSA. The CDR3 runs to 15 residues. The CDR3 DNA is TGTGCCAGCAGCTTAGAAATAGCTCCAAGCTACGAGCAGTACTTC. Protein: CASSLEIAPSYEQYF.

The count of this clone is one. The J gene is TRBJ2-5, the V gene TRBV13, with 8 bases fitting TRBD2. Germline lookup yields CDR1 PRHDT and CDR2 FYEKMQ (reference sequence). V lost 5 bases, J lost 5 bases, and 4 bases stayed unmatched. The CDR3 extends over 13 amino acids. The DNA for the CDR3 is TGTGCCAGCAGCCCCGGGAGGGGGGAGACCCAGTACTTC. Translated, it gives CASSPGRGETQYF.

The J gene is TRBJ1-2, the V gene TRBV7-9; 8 bases map to TRBD1. J lost 0 bases, V lost 0 bases, and 3 bases had no gene match. This CDR3 has 16 residues. Germline V gene data show CDR1 as SEHNR and CDR2 as FQNEAQ (reference sequence). For the CDR3, the DNA is TGTGCCAGCAGCTTAGCGGCAGGGGGCGCTAACTATGGCTACACCTTC. Translation: CASSLAAGGANYGYTF. The full variable domain, rest sourced from reference TRBV7-9 and TRBJ1-2, is DTGVSQNPRHKITKRGQNVTFRCDPISEHNRLYWYRQTLGQGPEFLTYFQNEAQLEKSRLLSDRFSAERPKGSFSTLEIQRTEQGDSAMYLCASSLAAGGANYGYTFGSGTRLTVV.

The chain employs TRBV7-9 and TRBJ2-2; D gene ambiguous. The CDR3 spans 11 residues. V was trimmed by 1 base and J by 9 bases, leaving 3 bases between them. CDR1 is SEHNR, CDR2 FQNEAQ, per germline (reference sequence). CDR3 protein: CASSLDRELFF. CDR3 DNA sequence: TGTGCCAGCAGCTTAGATAGGGAGCTGTTTTTT.